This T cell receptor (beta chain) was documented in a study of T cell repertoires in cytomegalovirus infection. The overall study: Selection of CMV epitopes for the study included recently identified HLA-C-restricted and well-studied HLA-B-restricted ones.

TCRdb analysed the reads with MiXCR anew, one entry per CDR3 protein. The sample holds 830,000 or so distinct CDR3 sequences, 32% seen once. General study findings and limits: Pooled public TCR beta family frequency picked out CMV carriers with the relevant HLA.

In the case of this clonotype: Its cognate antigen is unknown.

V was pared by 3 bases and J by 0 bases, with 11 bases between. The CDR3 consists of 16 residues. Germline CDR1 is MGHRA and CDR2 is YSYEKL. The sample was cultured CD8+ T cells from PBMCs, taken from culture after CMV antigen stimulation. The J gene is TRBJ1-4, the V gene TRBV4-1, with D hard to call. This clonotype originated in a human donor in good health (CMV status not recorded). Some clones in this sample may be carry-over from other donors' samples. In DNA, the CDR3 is TGCGCCAGCAGCCATTTGGCAGTTCCAACTAATGAAAAACTGTTTTTT. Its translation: CASSHLAVPTNEKLFF.